This entry lists 29 T cell receptor beta chains sequenced from one sample in a study of blood T cell repertoires in COVID-19 (TCRdb year 2020). Library creation used the immunoSEQ multiplex PCR assay. TCRdb carries this immuneACCESS record with in-frame sequences only. Its versions omit some clonotypes, under half of them owing to an unresolved V gene in the studies checked, with the rest unexplained. This sample is represented by 310,000 or so clones; about 90% of them were singletons. 2% to 2.5% of the sample belongs to the ten largest clones. The sequenced material came from peripheral blood. All receptors derive from a woman in her 50s who had recovered from COVID-19.

The CDR3 sequence is CASSLGPGADGYTF. CDR3 nucleotides: TGCGCCAGCAGCTTGGGACCAGGGGCGGATGGCTACACCTTC. The rearrangement joins TRBV5-1 to TRBJ1-2, with a possible D match to TRBD1 (6 bases). Germline V gene lookup returns CDR1 SGHRS and CDR2 YFSETQ. CDR3 length: 14 amino acids. V gave up 0 bases and J gave up 6 bases, with 12 bases separating them.

The chain couples TRBV19 to TRBJ1-6; weak D call: TRBD1 (5 bases). CDR3 length: 14 residues. V was trimmed by 1 base and J by 7 bases, leaving 8 bases between them. The germline gives CDR1 LNHDA, CDR2 SQIVND (reference sequence). The CDR3 coding sequence is TGTGCCAGTAGTATAGGTGACAGCAATTCACCCCTCCACTTT. Its protein is CASSIGDSNSPLHF.

This chain joins TRBV6-2 or TRBV6-3 and TRBJ2-7; D is perhaps TRBD1 (6 bases). Germline V gene sequence: CDR1 MNHEY, CDR2 SVGEGT. The CDR3 covers 14 residues. Trimming took off 2 bases at V and 1 base at J, with 9 bases between the two ends. Written as DNA, the CDR3 is TGTGCCAGCAGTTACCCAGGGGTTTCCTACGAGCAGTACTTC. It yields the protein CASSYPGVSYEQYF.

The CDR3 coding sequence is TGTGCCAGCAGCCCCGTGGGAGCGGGGACTAGCACAGATACGCAGTATTTT. Translation gives CASSPVGAGTSTDTQYF. The J gene is TRBJ2-3, the V gene TRBV3-1 (or the pseudogene TRBV3-2); 7 bases line up with TRBD2. This CDR3 is 17 amino acids long. Losses at the gene ends were 4 bases for V and 0 bases for J; bases not matched to a gene: 10. Germline-derived CDR1 and CDR2 are LGHDT and YNNKEL (reference sequence).

This sequence joins TRBV27 and TRBJ1-1; a weak D match, TRBD1 (5 bases). Germline CDR1 is MNHEY and CDR2 is SMNVEV (reference sequence). V was pared by 7 bases and J by 5 bases, with 32 bases between. The CDR3 covers 19 residues. Here the CDR3 DNA reads TGTGCCAGCACCCCTTTATCTTTAGGGTGGGGACGGGGGAGGACTGAAGCTTTCTTT. Protein: CASTPLSLGWGRGRTEAFF.

The chain joins TRBV29-1 to TRBJ2-5; D remains unclear. Germline loops: CDR1 SQVTM, CDR2 ANQGSEA. V lost 1 base to trimming and J lost 1 base, with 4 bases between them. This CDR3 contains 12 residues. In DNA, the CDR3 is TGCAGCGTTGAAGCCTTCCAAGAGACCCAGTACTTC. Protein product: CSVEAFQETQYF. The whole variable domain, filled in from reference TRBV29-1 and TRBJ2-5, reads SAVISQKPSRDICQRGTSLTIQCQVDSQVTMMFWYRQQPGQSLTLIATANQGSEATYESGFVIDKFPISRPNLTFSTLTVSNMSPEDSSIYLCSVEAFQETQYFGPGTRLLVL.

The J gene is TRBJ1-5, the V gene TRBV5-1; 12 bases line up with TRBD1. The CDR3 covers 15 residues. CDR1 SGHRS and CDR2 YFSETQ come from the germline V gene. Trimming removed 5 bases from V and 3 bases from J; junction bases left unmatched: 3. CDR3 in amino acids: CASRRDRGHNQPQHF. The CDR3 bases are TGCGCCAGCAGACGGGACAGGGGGCACAATCAGCCCCAGCATTTT.

V and J are TRBV7-9 and TRBJ2-5; tentatively, D is TRBD2 (6 bases). This CDR3 is 16 amino acids long. CDR1 and CDR2 from the germline V gene are SEHNR and FQNEAQ (reference sequence). V dropped 6 bases and J dropped 5 bases, with 22 bases sitting between them. CDR3 sequence reads: CASSPLERRGGETQYF. The CDR3 DNA reads as TGTGCCAGCAGTCCGCTCGAGCGGCGGGGCGGGGAGACCCAGTACTTC.

The chain carries TRBV7-9 and TRBJ2-3; 7 positions agree with TRBD1. The CDR3 covers 14 residues. Germline CDR1 and CDR2: SEHNR and FQNEAQ (reference sequence). V was pared by 0 bases and J by 4 bases, with 1 base of the junction left unmatched. The CDR3 nucleotides read TGTGCCAGCAGCTTAGCGGGACAGCCAGATACGCAGTATTTT. The encoded protein is CASSLAGQPDTQYF.

The chain is built from TRBV6-4 and TRBJ2-1; 7 nucleotides align to TRBD2. The CDR3 runs 16 residues. Germline CDR1 reads MRHNA; CDR2 reads SNTAGT. The junction had 10 bases not matched to a gene; V was cut back by 8 bases and J by 0 bases. CDR3: CASRTSVLSSYNEQFF. The CDR3 DNA sequence: TGTGCCAGCCGAACTAGCGTTTTAAGCTCCTACAATGAGCAGTTCTTC.

This clone was detected once. This rearrangement joins TRBV18 to TRBJ2-1; a possible D gene is TRBD2 (6 bases). This CDR3 has 20 residues. V lost 2 bases and J 0 bases, leaving 23 bases between the germline ends. Germline V gene lookup returns CDR1 KGHSH and CDR2 LQKENI. The CDR3 DNA follows: TGTGCCAGCTCACCATTACCGGGACTTATGACCGAGAGCTCCTACAATGAGCAGTTCTTC. Translated, it gives CASSPLPGLMTESSYNEQFF.

The V and J genes are TRBV7-9 and TRBJ1-3, with 9 bases aligning to TRBD1. This CDR3 spans 15 amino acids. The trim removed 5 bases at V and 4 bases at J, leaving 6 bases unmatched. CDR1 and CDR2 (germline): SEHNR, FQNEAQ (reference sequence). In nucleotides, the CDR3 is TGTGCCAGCAGCATGGACAGGGGAGAGGGAAACACCATATATTTT. This translates into CASSMDRGEGNTIYF.

The gene calls are TRBV7-2 and TRBJ1-3; TRBD1 matches at 7 bases. This CDR3 is 15 amino acids long. With V trimmed by 5 bases and J by 7 bases, 11 bases remained unmatched. Germline CDR1 is SGHTA and CDR2 is FQGNSA. This CDR3 reads CASSARQGWVNTIYF. In DNA form, the CDR3 reads TGTGCCAGCAGCGCAAGACAGGGTTGGGTCAACACCATATATTTT.

This clone showed up just once. The rearrangement joins TRBV9 to TRBJ2-1, with 7 bases fitting TRBD1. CDR3 length: 14 amino acids. Trimming removed 4 bases from V and 3 bases from J; junction bases left unmatched: 4. Germline V gene data show CDR1 as SGDLS and CDR2 as YYNGEE. The CDR3 here is CASSTRDSYNEQFF. The DNA for the CDR3 is TGTGCCAGCAGCACTAGGGACAGCTACAATGAGCAGTTCTTC.

The chain combines TRBV6-1 with TRBJ2-3; a weak D match, TRBD1 (7 bases). V was clipped by 3 bases and J by 5 bases, with 18 bases between them. This CDR3 is 16 amino acids long. Germline CDR1 MNHNS, CDR2 SASEGT. CDR3 nucleotides: TGTGCCAGCAGTGATGGTCTCCCAGGGGGAGGAGATACGCAGTATTTT. Encoded protein: CASSDGLPGGGDTQYF.

V is TRBV30 and J is TRBJ2-3, with TRBD2 identical over 13 bases. V trimming: 1 base; J trimming: 2 bases; junction bases outside the gene matches: 6. Germline CDR1 is GTSNPN and CDR2 is SVGIG (reference sequence). This CDR3 region has 17 residues. Here the CDR3 DNA reads TGTGCCTGGAGTGAACTAGCGGGGGGGCAAAACACAGATACGCAGTATTTT. This sequence encodes CAWSELAGGQNTDTQYF.

Notes on this clone: Other nucleotide sequences from this sample produce the same CDR3. V gene TRBV7-9 combines with J gene TRBJ1-3; weak D call: TRBD1 (6 bases). Trimming stripped 2 bases from V and 2 bases from J, with 10 bases between. The CDR3 sequence is 15 residues long. Germline assignment: CDR1 SEHNR and CDR2 FQNEAQ (reference sequence). CDR3 coding DNA: TGTGCCAGCAGCTTACGTAGGACAGCTGGAAACACCATATATTTT. Amino acids: CASSLRRTAGNTIYF. Filled out from reference TRBV7-9 and TRBJ1-3, the complete variable domain reads DTGVSQNPRHKITKRGQNVTFRCDPISEHNRLYWYRQTLGQGPEFLTYFQNEAQLEKSRLLSDRFSAERPKGSFSTLEIQRTEQGDSAMYLCASSLRRTAGNTIYFGEGSWLTVV.

CDR3 sequence reads: CAWSGRTRASNEKLFF. The DNA for the CDR3 is TGTGCCTGGAGTGGCCGTACGCGAGCCTCTAATGAAAAACTGTTTTTT. The chain links TRBV30 to TRBJ1-4; D is unresolved. Germline V gives CDR1 GTSNPN, CDR2 SVGIG (reference sequence). V was cut by 1 base and J by 3 bases, with 15 bases left in between. This CDR3 spans 16 amino acids.

This clone was seen a single time. V gene TRBV7-8 combines with J gene TRBJ1-3; D gene unclear. Germline lookup yields CDR1 SGHVS and CDR2 FQNEAQ. The V gene lost 8 bases and the J gene lost 0 bases, with 14 bases spanning the gap. This CDR3 has 15 amino acids. Written as DNA, the CDR3 is TGTGCCAGCGGCGGGGAAACCTCCTCTGGAAACACCATATATTTT. Translating it yields CASGGETSSGNTIYF.

This sequence joins TRBV16 and TRBJ2-1, with 7 bases aligning to TRBD2. Per the germline V gene, CDR1 is KGHSY and CDR2 is FQNENV. CDR3 length: 15 amino acids. Germline trimming cut 4 bases from V and 7 bases from J; bases unmatched to any gene: 10. In DNA, the CDR3 is TGTGCCAGCAGCCTCGCTAGCGGCACCTGGAATGAGCAGTTCTTC. Translation: CASSLASGTWNEQFF. The full variable domain, completed using reference TRBV16 and TRBJ2-1, is GEEVAQTPKHLVRGEGQKAKLYCAPIKGHSYVFWYQQVLKNEFKFLISFQNENVFDETGMPKERFSAKCLPNSPCSLEIQATKLEDSAVYFCASSLASGTWNEQFFGPGTRLTVL.

The chain couples TRBV24-1 to TRBJ1-1; possible D gene TRBD1, 6 bases. Per the germline V gene, CDR1 is KGHDR and CDR2 is SFDVKD. V dropped 6 bases and J dropped 0 bases, with 19 bases sitting between them. CDR3 length: 17 residues. The CDR3 coding sequence is TGTGCCACCAGTAAAGCCCCCGGGGGGCAGTTGAACACTGAAGCTTTCTTT. Its protein product is CATSKAPGGQLNTEAFF.

The chain couples TRBV5-1 to TRBJ2-5; weak D call: TRBD1 (6 bases). This CDR3 comprises 15 residues. V shed 0 bases and J shed 2 bases, with 11 bases lying between them. The germline V gene has CDR1 SGHRS and CDR2 YFSETQ. CDR3 sequence: CASSLGARGQETQYF. The CDR3 DNA follows: TGCGCCAGCAGCTTGGGAGCGAGGGGGCAAGAGACCCAGTACTTC.

The chain combines TRBV28 with TRBJ2-6; 8 nucleotides line up with TRBD1. The length of the CDR3 is 14 residues. Germline lookup yields CDR1 MDHEN and CDR2 SYDVKM. J lost 2 bases, V lost 10 bases, and 4 bases had no gene match. This CDR3 is CAIQGAAGANVLTF. The CDR3 region has the DNA TGTGCCATCCAGGGGGCGGCTGGGGCCAACGTCCTGACTTTC.

Here the CDR3 DNA reads TGCAGTGCTAGTGAGAGGAACACTGAAGCTTTCTTT. As protein: CSASERNTEAFF. The rearrangement links TRBV20-1 to TRBJ1-1; D gene ambiguous. V lost 3 bases and J 1 base, leaving 6 bases between the germline ends. Germline-derived CDR1 and CDR2 are DFQATT and SNEGSKA (reference sequence). This CDR3 has 12 amino acids.

The chain carries TRBV7-2 and TRBJ1-5; TRBD1 aligns across 9 bases. V trimming: 4 bases; J trimming: 6 bases; junction bases outside the gene matches: 4. CDR3 length: 14 amino acids. Germline V lookup: CDR1 SGHTA, CDR2 FQGNSA. In nucleotides, the CDR3 is TGTGCCAGCAGCTACAGGGGGCAGAGTCAGCCCCAGCATTTT. Translating it yields CASSYRGQSQPQHF.

J is TRBJ1-6 and V is TRBV28, with 8 nucleotides matching TRBD1. Germline V gene lookup returns CDR1 MDHEN and CDR2 SYDVKM. The CDR3 has 17 residues. V dropped 5 bases and J dropped 9; count of bases not matched to a gene: 15. In DNA form, the CDR3 reads TGTGCCAGCAGTACTCCTCTGGTGACAGGGGTATTTTCACCCCTCCACTTT. Translated: CASSTPLVTGVFSPLHF.

The chain has TRBV19 and TRBJ2-7, with 7 bases identical to TRBD1. Per the germline V gene, CDR1 is LNHDA and CDR2 is SQIVND (reference sequence). V trimming: 4 bases; J trimming: 1 base; junction bases outside the gene matches: 4. This CDR3 has 14 residues. The CDR3 protein is CASSSGQASYEQYF. The CDR3 DNA follows: TGTGCCAGTAGTAGTGGACAGGCATCCTACGAGCAGTACTTC.

The J gene is TRBJ2-4, the V gene TRBV3-1 (or the pseudogene TRBV3-2); D call uncertain. CDR3 length equals 15 residues. V was cut by 0 bases and J by 1 base, with 7 bases left in between. CDR1 and CDR2 from the germline V gene are LGHDT and YNNKEL (reference sequence). CDR3 in amino acids: CASSQDHQAKNIQYF. The DNA for the CDR3 is TGTGCCAGCAGCCAAGATCACCAGGCCAAAAACATTCAGTACTTC.

The CDR3 loop reads CAGMGTGTYEQYF. Written as DNA, the CDR3 is TGTGCCGGTATGGGGACAGGGACCTACGAGCAGTACTTC. V is TRBV7-9 and J is TRBJ2-7, with 9 positions matching TRBD1. This CDR3 region has 13 residues. After removal of 11 bases from V and 2 bases from J, the junction contained 7 bases not matched to a gene. CDR1 and CDR2 from the germline V gene are SEHNR and FQNEAQ (reference sequence). The full variable domain, in which reference TRBV7-9 and TRBJ2-7 provide the parts outside the CDR3, is DTGVSQNPRHKITKRGQNVTFRCDPISEHNRLYWYRQTLGQGPEFLTYFQNEAQLEKSRLLSDRFSAERPKGSFSTLEIQRTEQGDSAMYLCAGMGTGTYEQYFGPGTRLTVT.